A single sample is the source of the 11 T cell receptor beta chains below, sequenced in a study of T cell responses to AZD1222 COVID-19 vaccine. Assay: immunoSEQ multiplex PCR; the TCRdb copy retains only in-frame clones and omits some. Here the sample spans about 120,000 clones, roughly 87% being singletons. The material sequenced was peripheral blood, taken on day 0 of AZD1222 vaccination. The receptors were sampled from an adult in good health.

This sequence joins TRBV19 and TRBJ2-7; 12 bases are shared with TRBD2. Germline values: CDR1 LNHDA, CDR2 SQIVND (reference sequence). The V and J ends lost 6 bases and 0 bases, in that order; junction bases with no gene match: 9. The CDR3 spans 17 residues. CDR3 coding DNA: TGTGCCAGTAGCACTAAGTCGACTAGCGGGGGCTCCTACGAGCAGTACTTC. It codes for CASSTKSTSGGSYEQYF.

For the CDR3, the DNA is TGCAGCGTTGAGGACGGGGGAGGGGATACGCAGTATTTT. Its translation is CSVEDGGGDTQYF. This chain connects TRBV29-1 to TRBJ2-3, with 7 bases lining up with TRBD2. Germline assignment: CDR1 SQVTM and CDR2 ANQGSEA. The V segment lost 3 bases and the J segment 6 bases; nucleotides outside the gene matches: 6. The CDR3 sequence is 13 residues long.

The genes are TRBV3-1 (or the pseudogene TRBV3-2) and TRBJ2-1; D not resolved. The V end was cut by 0 bases, the J end by 5 bases, with 5 bases between. The CDR3 consists of 13 residues. Germline loops: CDR1 LGHDT, CDR2 YNNKEL (reference sequence). The CDR3 DNA is TGTGCCAGCAGCCAAGAGCAGGACAATGAGCAGTTCTTC. Translation: CASSQEQDNEQFF.

The gene calls are TRBV13 and TRBJ2-5, with TRBD1 identical over 11 bases. The CDR3 contains 17 residues. Germline CDR1 PRHDT, CDR2 FYEKMQ (reference sequence). V dropped 5 bases and J dropped 0; count of bases not matched to a gene: 8. The CDR3: CASSRRPDRGHQETQYF. The CDR3 bases are TGTGCCAGCAGCCGCCGGCCGGACAGGGGGCACCAAGAGACCCAGTACTTC. The full variable domain, in which reference TRBV13 and TRBJ2-5 provide the parts outside the CDR3, is AAGVIQSPRHLIKEKRETATLKCYPIPRHDTVYWYQQGPGQDPQFLISFYEKMQSDKGSIPDRFSAQQFSDYHSELNMSSLELGDSALYFCASSRRPDRGHQETQYFGPGTRLLVL.

This chain uses TRBV6-5 with TRBJ1-5; a possible D gene is TRBD1 (5 bases). There are 15 residues in the CDR3. V lost 5 bases to trimming and J lost 7 bases, with 18 bases between them. Germline CDR1 reads MNHEY; CDR2 reads SVGAGI. The CDR3 reads CASSPFWGGEQPQHF. DNA of the CDR3: TGTGCCAGCAGTCCTTTTTGGGGAGGGGAGCAGCCCCAGCATTTT.

This clone appeared a few times. The chain has TRBV13 and TRBJ1-2, with 10 bases matching TRBD1. There are 15 residues in the CDR3. Germline CDR1 and CDR2: PRHDT and FYEKMQ (reference sequence). The trim removed 5 bases at V and 7 bases at J, leaving 10 bases unmatched. The CDR3 coding sequence is TGTGCCAGCAGCCCAATCCGACAGGGGGCAGCTGGCTACACCTTC. It yields the protein CASSPIRQGAAGYTF.

The chain joins TRBV6-4 to TRBJ2-2, with a possible D match to TRBD1 (6 bases). V was clipped by 4 bases and J by 1 base, with 13 bases between them. This CDR3 comprises 16 residues. Germline CDR1 MRHNA, CDR2 SNTAGT. The CDR3 sequence: CASSAGRTENTGELFF. Here the CDR3 DNA reads TGTGCCAGCAGTGCAGGCAGGACAGAGAACACCGGGGAGCTGTTTTTT.

This clone has only a few counts. The chain recombines TRBV5-1 with TRBJ2-7; D unresolved. This CDR3 spans 13 amino acids. Trimming cost V 2 bases and J 2 bases, with 8 bases left between them. Germline V gene lookup returns CDR1 SGHRS and CDR2 YFSETQ. The CDR3: CASSLHTAYEQYF. The CDR3 DNA is TGCGCCAGCAGCTTACATACAGCCTACGAGCAGTACTTC.

The V gene is TRBV28, the J gene TRBJ1-2; TRBD1 might be the D (5 bases). Germline CDR1 is MDHEN and CDR2 is SYDVKM. Trimming took off 2 bases at V and 5 bases at J, with 9 bases between the two ends. CDR3 length: 13 residues. The CDR3 sequence is CASSLGTAYGYTF. The CDR3, as DNA: TGTGCCAGCAGTTTAGGGACTGCTTATGGCTACACCTTC.

A single count supports this clone. The chain employs TRBV25-1 and TRBJ1-3, with 7 bases identical to TRBD1. V shed 6 bases and J 3 bases; nucleotides not matched to a gene: 5. This CDR3 region has 14 residues. Germline V gene data show CDR1 as MGHDK and CDR2 as SYGVNS. The CDR3 here is CASRETGYGNTIYF. For the CDR3, the DNA is TGTGCCAGCAGGGAGACAGGGTATGGAAACACCATATATTTT.

V is TRBV3-1 (or the pseudogene TRBV3-2) and J is TRBJ1-4, with D maybe TRBD1 (5 bases). Germline V lookup: CDR1 LGHDT, CDR2 YNNKEL (reference sequence). The V end lost 5 bases, the J end lost 7 bases, and 26 bases lay between the germline ends. CDR3 size: 18 residues. The CDR3 DNA reads TGTGCCAGCAGCGAGAGAATCGGAACGGGGACCCAGGCTGAAAAACTGTTTTTT. Encoded protein: CASSERIGTGTQAEKLFF.